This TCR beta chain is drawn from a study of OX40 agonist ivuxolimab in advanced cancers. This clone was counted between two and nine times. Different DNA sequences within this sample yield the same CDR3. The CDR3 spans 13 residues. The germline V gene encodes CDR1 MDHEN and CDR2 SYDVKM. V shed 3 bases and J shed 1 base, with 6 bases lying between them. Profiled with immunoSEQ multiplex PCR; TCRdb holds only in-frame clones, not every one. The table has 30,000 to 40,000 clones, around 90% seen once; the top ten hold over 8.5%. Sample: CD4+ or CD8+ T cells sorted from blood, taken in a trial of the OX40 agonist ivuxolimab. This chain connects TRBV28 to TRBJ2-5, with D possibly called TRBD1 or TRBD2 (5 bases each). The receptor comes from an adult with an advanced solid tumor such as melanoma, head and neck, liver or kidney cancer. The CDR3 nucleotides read TGTGCCAGCAGTTTGGGACGCCAAGAGACCCAGTACTTC. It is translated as CASSLGRQETQYF.